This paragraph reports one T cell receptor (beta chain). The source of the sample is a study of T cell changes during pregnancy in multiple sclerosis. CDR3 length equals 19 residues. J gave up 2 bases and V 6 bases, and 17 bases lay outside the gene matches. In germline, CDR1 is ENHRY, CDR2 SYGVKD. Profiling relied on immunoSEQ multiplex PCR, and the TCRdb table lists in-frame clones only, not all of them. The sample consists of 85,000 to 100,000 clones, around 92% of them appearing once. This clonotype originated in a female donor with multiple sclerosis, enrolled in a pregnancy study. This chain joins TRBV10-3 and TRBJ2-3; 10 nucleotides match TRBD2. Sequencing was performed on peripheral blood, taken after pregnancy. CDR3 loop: CAIRRTSGPGMELTDTQYF. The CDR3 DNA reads TGTGCCATCAGGAGGACTAGCGGCCCGGGCATGGAACTCACAGATACGCAGTATTTT.